Reported below is one T cell receptor beta chain. Its antigen is still unknown. The CDR3 runs to 13 residues. V shed 2 bases and J shed 7 bases, with 11 bases lying between them. Germline V gene data show CDR1 as LGHNT and CDR2 as FRNRAP. PCR used 60 Vbeta primers and 13 Jbeta primers. Using immunoSEQ multiplex PCR, the repertoire was profiled, and TCRdb retains in-frame clones only, with some absent. This sample yields around 170,000 clones, of which 65% to 85% are seen a single time; more than 6% belongs to the top ten. These data are taken from a study of cytomegalovirus exposure and HLA in healthy donors. Study-wide findings and caveats: According to an earlier analysis, most TCR beta V segments yielded productive rearrangements about 90% or about 30% of the time.

This TCR came from a woman aged 40 to 49 in good health and CMV-seropositive. Specimen: PBMCs. The V call is TRBV12-5, the J call TRBJ1-2; D not resolved. CDR3 DNA: TGTGCTAGTGGTTTGTCGTCCGCCGGTGGCTACACCTTC. Translation gives CASGLSSAGGYTF.